The next 19 T cell receptor beta chains were all read from a single sample in a study of regulatory T cells in long-lasting Graves disease. The time point was: newly diagnosed GD, antithyroid drugs for less than 3 months. The TCR library used RNA extracted from PBMCs. Sequencing libraries for TCR beta were prepared with iRepertoire HTBI primers and Arm-PCR of CDR3 regions. TCRdb fed the multiplex PCR reads into MiXCR, producing one record per CDR3 protein. The table records 400,000 to 450,000 distinct CDR3 sequences, about 17% of them present only once. This sample also belongs to another study, concerning T cells in Graves' hyperthyroidism and ophthalmopathy.

Material: peripheral blood mononuclear cells (PBMCs), obtained at new diagnosis, from a patient treated with antithyroid drugs. The receptor set was obtained from a woman aged 25 to 45 with Graves disease.

This clonotype has ten or more counts. V and J are TRBV3-1 and TRBJ2-3; 7 bases are shared with TRBD2. Germline CDR1 reads LGHDT; CDR2 reads YNNKEL (reference sequence). V shed 0 bases, J shed 0 bases, and the junction held 6 bases outside the gene matches. This CDR3 contains 17 residues. In DNA, the CDR3 is TGTGCCAGCAGCCAAGATCGTGCCGGGAGGAGCACAGATACGCAGTATTTT. Protein sequence: CASSQDRAGRSTDTQYF.

This clonotype was counted ten times or more. V usage is TRBV6-1 and J usage is TRBJ2-1, with 7 bases fitting TRBD1. Trimming cost V 6 bases and J 0 bases; bases outside gene matches: 2. Germline CDR1 reads MNHNS; CDR2 reads SASEGT. This CDR3 region has 14 residues. CDR3 sequence: CASSPGGSYNEQFF. In DNA, the CDR3 is TGTGCCAGCAGCCCAGGGGGCTCCTACAATGAGCAGTTCTTC.

The sample holds many counts of this clonotype. The junction does not match germline at one end; this may be a read error. The CDR3 coding sequence is TGTGCTAGCAGCTACGGGACAGGCTACGAGCAGTACTTC. Translating gives CASSYGTGYEQYF. The rearrangement links TRBV7-7 to TRBJ2-7, with TRBD1 identical over 8 bases. This CDR3 is 13 amino acids long. The germline CDR1 and CDR2 sequences are SSHAT and FNYEAQ (reference sequence).

Many counts were recorded for this clonotype. V gene TRBV5-6 combines with J gene TRBJ1-5; the D gene is possibly TRBD1 (5 bases). The CDR3 length is 16 residues. Trimming removed 1 base from V and 3 bases from J, with 14 bases in between. The germline V gene encodes CDR1 SGHDT and CDR2 YYEEEE. In DNA form, the CDR3 reads TGTGCCAGCAGCTTGAAAACTCAGGGTATCAATCAGCCCCAGCATTTT. Translated, it gives CASSLKTQGINQPQHF.

This clonotype was counted ten times or more. This sequence joins TRBV7-9 and TRBJ1-2; D perhaps matches TRBD1 (5 bases). There are 14 residues in the CDR3. Trimming removed 7 bases at V and 11 bases at J, with 23 bases between. Germline assignment: CDR1 SEHNR and CDR2 FQNEAQ (reference sequence). CDR3 protein: CASTGRGTPLGYTF. In DNA form, the CDR3 reads TGTGCCAGCACCGGGCGCGGGACGCCCCTTGGATACACCTTC.

This clonotype was seen at least ten times. The rearrangement uses TRBV4-2 and TRBJ1-1; D uncertain. Looked up from germline, CDR1 is LGHNA and CDR2 is YNFKEQ. The length of the CDR3 is 15 residues. V lost 4 bases to trimming and J lost 2 bases, with 14 bases between them. CDR3 sequence: CASSPEGRTNTEAFF. The CDR3 DNA reads TGTGCCAGCAGCCCAGAGGGCAGAACAAACACTGAAGCTTTCTTT.

This clonotype has at least ten counts. The V and J genes are TRBV10-3 and TRBJ2-1, with 8 positions matching TRBD1. The CDR3 runs to 13 residues. V lost 6 bases to trimming and J lost 6 bases; unmatched junction nucleotides: 4. Germline V gene sequence: CDR1 ENHRY, CDR2 SYGVKD. CDR3 sequence: CAIRDREANEQFF. The CDR3, as DNA: TGTGCCATCAGGGACAGGGAGGCCAATGAGCAGTTCTTC.

The genes are TRBV12-3 or TRBV12-4 and TRBJ2-2, with unresolved D. Trimming cost V 10 bases and J 6 bases, with 15 bases left between them. The length of the CDR3 is 13 residues. CDR3 loop: CATRMRSSGELFF. The CDR3, as DNA: TGTGCCACAAGAATGAGGTCCTCCGGGGAGCTGTTTTTT.

This clonotype appeared a few times. V usage is TRBV28 and J usage is TRBJ2-3, with 8 bases matching TRBD1. Germline CDR1 MDHEN, CDR2 SYDVKM. V lost 5 bases to trimming and J lost 7 bases; unmatched junction nucleotides: 11. The CDR3 loop spans 15 amino acids. The DNA for the CDR3 is TGTGCCAGCAGTCCTCCGGAACAGGGGGGTTATACGCAGTATTTT. Translating gives CASSPPEQGGYTQYF.

About this clonotype itself: This may be a read error, as it is one base from a much larger clone. The V call is TRBV12-3 or TRBV12-4, the J call TRBJ2-2; D uncertain. V lost 3 bases and J lost 6, with 14 bases in between. The CDR3 length is 15 residues. The CDR3 is CASSFAQRGAGELFF. CDR3 bases: TGTGCCAGCAGTTTCGCGCAGAGAGGCGCCGGGGAGCTGTTTTTT.

This clonotype was observed a few times. The chain has TRBV7-9 and TRBJ1-4, with D maybe TRBD1 (5 bases). There are 12 residues in the CDR3. CDR1 and CDR2 (germline): SEHNR, FQNEAQ (reference sequence). V was shortened by 4 bases and J by 15 bases, with 15 bases between the two germline ends. The CDR3 loop reads CASSSPLGVLFF. The CDR3, as DNA: TGTGCCAGCAGCTCTCCCTTGGGGGTTTTGTTTTTT.

The rearrangement links TRBV14 to TRBJ2-6; 8 bases are shared with TRBD1. The V gene's germline CDR1 is SGHDN and CDR2 FVKESK. The CDR3 runs 17 residues. Trimming cost V 2 bases and J 4 bases; bases outside gene matches: 7. CDR3 in DNA: TGTGCCAGCAGCCAATTGTTCAGGGGGCCCGGGGCCAACGTCCTGACTTTC. Protein sequence: CASSQLFRGPGANVLTF.

The chain recombines TRBV5-5 with TRBJ2-7; D is perhaps TRBD2 (6 bases). Germline assignment: CDR1 SGHKS and CDR2 YYEKEE (reference sequence). Trimming removed 4 bases at V and 3 bases at J, with 14 bases between. There are 14 residues in the CDR3. This chain's CDR3 is CASSQVVSGYEQYF. In nucleotides, the CDR3 is TGTGCCAGCAGCCAAGTAGTTAGCGGCTACGAGCAGTACTTC.

Of note for this clonotype: Since a much larger clone is just one base distant, this may be a read error. Without the conserved terminal phenylalanine or tryptophan, this CDR3 likely stems from a read error. Here the CDR3 reads CASSLNLARNEQFL. The CDR3 bases are TGTGCCAGCAGCTTAAACCTAGCCCGCAATGAGCAGTTCCTC. V is TRBV7-8 and J is TRBJ2-1, with D possibly being TRBD2 (5 bases). CDR3 size: 14 residues. V lost 2 bases and J 6 bases, leaving 11 bases between the germline ends. The germline V gene has CDR1 SGHVS and CDR2 FQNEAQ.

This clonotype came up many times. The V gene is TRBV28, the J gene TRBJ1-2; D unresolved. Per germline, CDR1 MDHEN and CDR2 SYDVKM. This CDR3 region has 11 residues. V was cut by 5 bases and J by 5 bases, with 6 bases left in between. DNA of the CDR3: TGTGCCAGCAGTGTAAAGTATGGCTACACCTTC. This translates into CASSVKYGYTF.

The chain joins TRBV3-1 to TRBJ2-3; no firm D call. V was cut by 6 bases and J by 1 base, with 14 bases left in between. The CDR3 is made up of 15 amino acids. Germline V lookup: CDR1 LGHDT, CDR2 YNNKEL (reference sequence). The DNA for the CDR3 is TGTGCCAGCAGTCAAAGTTGGGTCGGCACAGATACGCAGTATTTT. Translated, it gives CASSQSWVGTDTQYF.

The chain combines TRBV7-9 with TRBJ2-5; 9 bases are shared with TRBD1. The germline V gene encodes CDR1 SEHNR and CDR2 FQNEAQ (reference sequence). The CDR3 has 18 residues. The V segment lost 1 base and the J segment 5 bases; nucleotides outside the gene matches: 14. The chain's CDR3 is CASSLVQGTGTGTETQYF. The CDR3 DNA is TGTGCCAGCAGCTTAGTCCAAGGCACCGGGACAGGGACGGAGACCCAGTACTTC.

As for this clonotype: Since a far larger clone is one base different, this is likely a read error. The chain uses TRBV28 and TRBJ2-1, with 9 bases aligning to TRBD2. The ends lost 4 bases at V and 10 bases at J; junction bases unmatched: 14. The CDR3 contains 16 residues. Germline V gene lookup returns CDR1 MDHEN and CDR2 SYDVKM. The chain's CDR3 is CASSSQGGSGGYEQFF. Written as DNA, the CDR3 is TGTGCCAGCAGTTCCCAGGGGGGTAGCGGGGGATACGAGCAGTTCTTC.

This clonotype was detected a few times. CDR3: CASNPDSLQTEAFF. The CDR3 nucleotides are TGTGCCAGCAATCCCGACAGTCTACAGACTGAAGCTTTCTTT. The chain employs TRBV28 and TRBJ1-1, with D tentatively TRBD1 (5 bases). Germline V CDR1 and CDR2: MDHEN, SYDVKM. This CDR3 region has 14 residues. V shed 7 bases and J shed 5 bases, with 17 bases lying between them.